What follows are 30 T cell receptor beta chains derived from one specimen sequenced in a study of human T cells and chemical hapten exposure (dated by TCRdb to the early 2020s). Library creation used RACE. The run used a NextSeq 500. The raw public reads went through TCRdb reprocessing: fastp at Q25, MiXCR clone calling, in-frame beta chains kept. Rows matching on CDR3 protein sequence are summarized as one entry with the most common DNA and genes. Present in this sample are 70,000 to 95,000 distinct CDR3 sequences, around 7% of which were seen just once. Under 1.5% of the sample comes from the top ten. The time point label on this specimen signifies: patch test 2, 6 weeks after DPC sensitization. The sample's treatment or condition label is to be understood as: therapeutic diphenylcyclopropenone sensitization with weekly scalp DPC. This specimen consisted of whole blood, obtained in connection with sensitization to the hapten diphenylcyclopropenone (DPC). These receptor sequences come from a woman aged 25 to 39 with alopecia areata. Some clones in this sample may be carry-over from other donors' samples.

The chain joins TRBV10-3 to TRBJ2-3; the D call may be TRBD1 or TRBD2 (5 bases each). The CDR3 totals 14 residues. Germline loops: CDR1 ENHRY, CDR2 SYGVKD. Trimming stripped 11 bases from V and 2 bases from J, with 17 bases between. CDR3 protein: CAARWGSYTDTQYF. DNA for the CDR3: TGTGCCGCCCGCTGGGGGTCTTACACAGATACGCAGTATTTT.

This clonotype came up many times. This chain links TRBV29-1 with TRBJ2-7; D might be TRBD2 (5 bases). Germline V gene sequence: CDR1 SQVTM, CDR2 ANQGSEA. Trimming removed 2 bases from V and 4 bases from J, with 9 bases in between. This CDR3 has 12 residues. This CDR3 is CSVELTGYEQYF. For the CDR3, the DNA is TGCAGCGTTGAACTAACGGGGTACGAGCAGTACTTC.

The rearrangement uses TRBV12-3 or TRBV12-4 and TRBJ1-5, with D unresolved. CDR3 length: 16 residues. Deletions cut 7 bases from V and 2 bases from J, with 18 bases between. CDR3 sequence: CASTLDPGFGNQPQHF. The CDR3 DNA follows: TGTGCCAGCACCCTAGACCCCGGCTTCGGCAATCAGCCCCAGCATTTT.

This clonotype was detected only a few times. The chain joins TRBV29-1 to TRBJ1-2; the match to TRBD1 covers 7 bases. The CDR3 totals 17 residues. Trimming at V came to 3 bases and at J to 3 bases, leaving 16 bases not matched to a gene. Germline CDR1 reads SQVTM; CDR2 reads ANQGSEA. CDR3 loop: CSVDVPAQGQGDYGYTF. In DNA form, the CDR3 reads TGCAGCGTTGATGTCCCAGCACAGGGGCAGGGGGACTATGGCTACACCTTC.

There are many counts of this clonotype. The chain is built from TRBV6-5 and TRBJ1-2; a possible D gene is TRBD1 (5 bases). The germline gives CDR1 MNHEY, CDR2 SVGAGI. The CDR3 spans 14 residues. The V end lost 6 bases, the J end lost 5 bases, and 16 bases lay between the germline ends. CDR3 nucleotides: TGTGCCAGCAGAACCCAGCAGGGATCTTATGGCTACACCTTC. It is translated as CASRTQQGSYGYTF.

This clonotype was seen at least ten times. The V call is TRBV28, the J call TRBJ2-3; perhaps TRBD2 as D (7 bases). Trimming shortened V by 3 bases and J by 7 bases, and 17 bases separated the two germline ends. Germline lookup yields CDR1 MDHEN and CDR2 SYDVKM. The length of the CDR3 is 15 residues. CDR3 coding DNA: TGTGCCAGCAGTTTTTCGGGCGGGGGCGTAAATACGCAGTATTTT. Its protein product is CASSFSGGGVNTQYF.

This clonotype was detected many times. The genes are TRBV20-1 and TRBJ2-1; TRBD1 matches 8 bases. CDR3 length: 12 amino acids. Trimming removed 5 bases from V and 5 bases from J; junction bases left unmatched: 2. Germline lookup yields CDR1 DFQATT and CDR2 SNEGSKA (reference sequence). The CDR3 spells CSARTGHNEQFF. Written as DNA, the CDR3 is TGCAGTGCTCGGACAGGGCACAATGAGCAGTTCTTC.

The chain employs TRBV19 and TRBJ1-4; possibly TRBD1 for D (5 bases). In germline, CDR1 is LNHDA, CDR2 SQIVND (reference sequence). Trimming removed 2 bases at V and 1 base at J, with 8 bases between. The CDR3 covers 15 residues. CDR3 sequence reads: CASSIQGVTNEKLFF. The CDR3 nucleotides are TGTGCCAGTAGTATACAGGGTGTAACTAATGAAAAACTGTTTTTT.

This clonotype was detected ten times or more. The chain links TRBV6-5 to TRBJ1-1; no firm D call. The germline V gene has CDR1 MNHEY and CDR2 SVGAGI. Trimming left V 4 bases short and J 1 base short, with 7 bases between. The length of the CDR3 is 13 residues. This CDR3 is CASSSVKNTEAFF. CDR3 DNA: TGTGCCAGCAGTTCCGTCAAGAACACTGAAGCTTTCTTT.

This clonotype has ten or more counts. V gene TRBV12-3 or TRBV12-4 combines with J gene TRBJ2-1; D gene unclear. V dropped 2 bases and J dropped 9 bases, with 11 bases sitting between them. This CDR3 spans 13 amino acids. The CDR3 DNA follows: TGTGCCAGCAGTTTAAATGGGTTAGGTGAGCAGTTCTTC. Translated, it gives CASSLNGLGEQFF.

This clonotype was counted at least ten times. The V gene is TRBV11-2, the J gene TRBJ2-3; no definite D call. This CDR3 has 15 amino acids. The germline V and J ends were trimmed by 6 bases and 5 bases, with 18 bases remaining between them. The V gene's germline CDR1 is SGHAT and CDR2 FQNNGV. The CDR3 DNA follows: TGTGCCAGCAGAATGCTGGGGTTGGGTCGAGATACGCAGTATTTT. This translates into CASRMLGLGRDTQYF.

This clonotype was picked up many times. The chain recombines TRBV5-1 with TRBJ2-3, with TRBD2 matching over 8 bases. Germline V gene lookup returns CDR1 SGHRS and CDR2 YFSETQ. V was clipped by 3 bases and J by 5 bases; unmatched bases: 5. CDR3 size: 14 residues. CDR3 loop: CASSSGLDKDTQYF. CDR3 DNA: TGCGCCAGCAGCTCGGGACTAGATAAAGATACGCAGTATTTT.

This chain links TRBV7-2 with TRBJ2-1; 14 bases agree with TRBD2. CDR3 length equals 20 residues. V was pared by 5 bases and J by 0 bases, with 12 bases of the junction left unmatched. The germline V gene has CDR1 SGHTA and CDR2 FQGNSA. The CDR3 DNA follows: TGTGCCAGCAGCCCTCTCCCCGGGACTAGCGGGAGAAGCTCCTACAATGAGCAGTTCTTC. Its protein is CASSPLPGTSGRSSYNEQFF.

This clonotype was seen repeatedly, ten times or more. The chain employs TRBV20-1 and TRBJ1-1; D is uncertain. CDR1 and CDR2 from the germline V gene are DFQATT and SNEGSKA (reference sequence). Trimming pared 4 bases from V and 5 bases from J, leaving 14 bases between. CDR3 length: 13 residues. CDR3: CSANKEGRTEAFF. The CDR3 DNA sequence: TGCAGTGCTAACAAAGAGGGCAGGACTGAAGCTTTCTTT.

At least ten counts were recorded for this clonotype. This sequence joins TRBV10-3 and TRBJ2-1; no clear D. Germline assignment: CDR1 ENHRY and CDR2 SYGVKD. The V end was cut by 0 bases, the J end by 8 bases, with 11 bases between. The CDR3 is made up of 14 amino acids. The CDR3 nucleotides are TGTGCCATCAGTGAGTCGCGTTTAGCACATGAGCAGTTCTTC. Translation: CAISESRLAHEQFF.

This clonotype has a count of ten or more. The chain links TRBV5-1 to TRBJ1-2, with 7 positions matching TRBD1. The CDR3 extends over 14 amino acids. With V trimmed by 4 bases and J by 3 bases, 6 bases remained unmatched. Germline V gives CDR1 SGHRS, CDR2 YFSETQ. CDR3 residues: CASSTQGTYYGYTF. CDR3 nucleotides: TGCGCCAGCAGCACACAGGGGACTTACTATGGCTACACCTTC.

This clonotype was found many times. This chain links TRBV6-5 with TRBJ1-1; unclear D gene. Per the germline V gene, CDR1 is MNHEY and CDR2 is SVGAGI. The CDR3 totals 13 residues. Trimming pared 2 bases from V and 4 bases from J, leaving 8 bases between. For the CDR3, the DNA is TGTGCCAGCAGTTACGGTTCCGGCACTGAAGCTTTCTTT. Protein product: CASSYGSGTEAFF.

This clonotype was found a few times. The V call is TRBV5-5, the J call TRBJ1-2; D may be TRBD1 (6 bases). Germline V gives CDR1 SGHKS, CDR2 YYEKEE (reference sequence). The length of the CDR3 is 17 residues. Trimming shortened V by 2 bases and J by 2 bases, and 19 bases separated the two germline ends. Written as DNA, the CDR3 is TGTGCCAGCAGCTTAATTGTTTCGGGGCAGGGGAACTATGGCTACACCTTC. This sequence encodes CASSLIVSGQGNYGYTF.

The chain couples TRBV11-2 to TRBJ2-3, with TRBD2 identical over 8 bases. The germline V gene encodes CDR1 SGHAT and CDR2 FQNNGV. The CDR3 spans 15 residues. V lost 4 bases to trimming and J lost 7 bases; unmatched junction nucleotides: 10. Here the CDR3 reads CASSSGAGGLNTQYF. CDR3 DNA: TGTGCCAGCAGCTCGGGGGCGGGGGGCCTCAATACGCAGTATTTT. The complete variable domain, with remaining parts taken from reference TRBV11-2 and TRBJ2-3, reads EAGVAQSPRYKIIEKRQSVAFWCNPISGHATLYWYQQILGQGPKLLIQFQNNGVVDDSQLPKDRFSAERLKGVDSTLKIQPAKLEDSAVYLCASSSGAGGLNTQYFGPGTRLTVL.

This clonotype occurred many times. The chain uses TRBV7-2 and TRBJ1-1; D is undetermined. Germline loops: CDR1 SGHTA, CDR2 FQGNSA. There are 12 residues in the CDR3. The ends were cut back, 0 bases at V and 7 bases at J, with 6 bases in the middle. The CDR3 coding sequence is TGTGCCAGCAGCTTAGCAGGGAATGAAGCTTTCTTT. Protein product: CASSLAGNEAFF. The full variable domain, rest sourced from reference TRBV7-2 and TRBJ1-1, is GAGVSQSPSNKVTEKGKDVELRCDPISGHTALYWYRQSLGQGLEFLIYFQGNSAPDKSGLPSDRFSAERTGGSVSTLTIQRTQQEDSAVYLCASSLAGNEAFFGQGTRLTVV.

The CDR3 nucleotides are TGTGCCAGCAGCTTGTCCCGGGTATCAGATACGCAGTATTTT. Translating gives CASSLSRVSDTQYF. The rearrangement joins TRBV5-4 to TRBJ2-3; no clear D gene. There are 14 residues in the CDR3. CDR1 SGHNT and CDR2 YYREEE come from the germline V gene (reference sequence). V shed 1 base and J shed 4 bases, with 10 bases lying between them.

The table lists this clonotype with many counts. The chain links TRBV3-1 to TRBJ2-3; TRBD2 agrees at 9 bases. Germline-derived CDR1 and CDR2 are LGHDT and YNNKEL (reference sequence). The CDR3 contains 19 residues. J gave up 0 bases and V 3 bases, and 13 bases lay outside the gene matches. The CDR3 nucleotides read TGTGCCAGCAGCCATTTAAGCGGGGGGCAACATTCTAGCACAGATACGCAGTATTTT. It yields the protein CASSHLSGGQHSSTDTQYF.

Many counts were recorded for this clonotype. The V and J genes are TRBV11-2 and TRBJ2-7; D uncertain. Germline CDR1 is SGHAT and CDR2 is FQNNGV. This CDR3 is built from 14 residues. Trimming cost V 0 bases and J 0 bases, with 6 bases left between them. CDR3 coding DNA: TGTGCCAGCAGCTTAGACTGGAACTCCTACGAGCAGTACTTC. Amino acids: CASSLDWNSYEQYF.

This clonotype has only a few counts. V is TRBV10-3 and J is TRBJ2-6, with a weak D call TRBD1 (6 bases). The CDR3 runs to 15 residues. CDR1 ENHRY and CDR2 SYGVKD come from the germline V gene. Trimming removed 10 bases at V and 4 bases at J, with 17 bases between. CDR3 sequence: CATSDSKPGANVLTF. CDR3 DNA: TGTGCCACCTCGGACAGTAAACCCGGGGCCAACGTCCTGACTTTC.

The V and J genes are TRBV4-1 and TRBJ2-1; 7 bases line up with TRBD2. The trim removed 7 bases at V and 0 bases at J, leaving 9 bases unmatched. The CDR3 has 16 amino acids. Germline assignment: CDR1 MGHRA and CDR2 YSYEKL. In DNA form, the CDR3 reads TGCGCCAGCAAATCTGGGGGGGGTTCCTCCTACAATGAGCAGTTCTTC. Its protein product is CASKSGGGSSYNEQFF.

This clonotype was seen a handful of times. This chain connects TRBV10-3 to TRBJ2-3; either TRBD1 or TRBD2 may fit D (6 bases each). V lost 6 bases and J lost 2, with 12 bases in between. The CDR3 covers 14 residues. CDR1 is ENHRY, CDR2 SYGVKD, per germline. In DNA, the CDR3 is TGTGCCATCAGGGCGGGACAAGCCACAGATACGCAGTATTTT. Protein product: CAIRAGQATDTQYF.

This clonotype was recorded many times. This sequence joins TRBV15 and TRBJ2-2; D is unresolved. Germline assignment: CDR1 LNHNV and CDR2 YYDKDF (reference sequence). Trimming shortened V by 0 bases and J by 1 base, and 6 bases separated the two germline ends. CDR3 length: 15 amino acids. The CDR3 DNA follows: TGTGCCACCAGCAGAGATTGGGTGAACACCGGGGAGCTGTTTTTT. Protein sequence: CATSRDWVNTGELFF.

This clonotype was recorded at least ten times. The rearrangement joins TRBV2 to TRBJ1-5, with D hard to call. Germline lookup yields CDR1 SNHLY and CDR2 FYNNEI. The CDR3 contains 13 residues. V lost 7 bases, J lost 2 bases, and 9 bases lay in between. CDR3 protein: CASKKLRNQPQHF. As DNA, the CDR3 is TGTGCCAGCAAGAAGTTGCGCAATCAGCCCCAGCATTTT.

This clonotype was seen a handful of times. This chain links TRBV29-1 with TRBJ1-5; D is undetermined. The V end was cut by 7 bases, the J end by 9 bases, with 7 bases between. This CDR3 spans 9 amino acids. Per the germline V gene, CDR1 is SQVTM and CDR2 is ANQGSEA. The chain's CDR3 is CSGPWPQHF. The CDR3 DNA sequence: TGCAGCGGGCCTTGGCCCCAGCATTTT.

This clonotype was seen only a few times. The chain recombines TRBV5-1 with TRBJ1-2, with TRBD1 identical over 8 bases. Germline loops: CDR1 SGHRS, CDR2 YFSETQ. V gave up 5 bases and J gave up 0 bases; unmatched junction bases: 15. There are 18 residues in the CDR3. The CDR3 DNA sequence: TGCGCCAGCAGTATTACACCCGGGACAGGCTTCCCTAACTATGGCTACACCTTC. Amino acids: CASSITPGTGFPNYGYTF.